This entry lists 2 T cell receptor beta chains sequenced from one sample in a study of CD8 T cells in Susac syndrome. Random hexamers were used to reverse transcribe roughly 0.5 to 1 ug of RNA. In TCRdb, the immunoSEQ multiplex PCR reads were re-called with MiXCR into one record per CDR3 protein. The data show approximately 150,000 distinct CDR3 sequences, with approximately 93% seen just once and approximately 0.09% held by the top ten. Sequenced input: CD4+ T cells from PBMCs. Every receptor here comes from a human donor in good health.

The chain employs TRBV19 and TRBJ1-1, with a tentative D call TRBD1 (6 bases). The V end was cut by 3 bases, the J end by 1 base, with 9 bases between. The length of the CDR3 is 14 residues. Germline V gene lookup returns CDR1 LNHDA and CDR2 SQIVND (reference sequence). CDR3: CASSIQGTNTEAFF. The CDR3 DNA reads TGTGCCAGTAGTATTCAGGGGACGAACACTGAAGCTTTCTTT.

The chain uses TRBV27 and TRBJ2-3, with 7 bases aligning to TRBD2. Germline V CDR1 and CDR2: MNHEY, SMNVEV (reference sequence). The CDR3 runs 16 residues. V shed 4 bases, J shed 5 bases, and the junction held 12 bases outside the gene matches. CDR3 protein: CASSSPEGGSRDTQYF. In DNA form, the CDR3 reads TGTGCCAGCAGTTCACCTGAGGGCGGGAGTAGAGATACGCAGTATTTT.